The 17 T cell receptor beta chains given below trace back to one sample, sequenced in a study of blood T cell repertoires in COVID-19. The table came from immunoSEQ multiplex PCR; TCRdb's copy has only in-frame clones and leaves some out. The sample holds around 200,000 clones, around 91% seen once. Sequencing was done on a sample of PBMCs or T cells enriched from blood (not recorded which). The receptors derive from a woman under 30 who had recovered from COVID-19.

This rearrangement joins TRBV4-1 to TRBJ2-1; 10 bases are shared with TRBD2. Germline V gives CDR1 MGHRA, CDR2 YSYEKL. V dropped 4 bases and J dropped 0; count of bases not matched to a gene: 12. The CDR3 sequence is 19 residues long. The DNA of the CDR3 is TGCGCCAGCAGCCCCAGAGGACTAGCGGCTAAAAGCTCCTACAATGAGCAGTTCTTC. It translates to CASSPRGLAAKSSYNEQFF.

J is TRBJ2-2 and V is TRBV5-3; TRBD2 matches 8 bases. TRBV5-3 is an open reading frame, and its role is uncertain. CDR3 length: 16 amino acids. The V and J ends lost 5 bases and 5 bases, in that order; junction bases with no gene match: 11. The CDR3 DNA follows: TGTGCCAGAAGTCAAAATGGACTAGCAAATACCGGGGAGCTGTTTTTT. This translates into CARSQNGLANTGELFF.

This clone was seen a few times. The rearrangement links TRBV4-2 to TRBJ2-2; 14 nucleotides align to TRBD2. The CDR3 length is 19 residues. V shed 4 bases, J shed 6 bases, and the junction held 13 bases outside the gene matches. The germline gives CDR1 LGHNA, CDR2 YNFKEQ. CDR3 residues: CASSPASAGLAGDPGELFF. In DNA, the CDR3 is TGTGCCAGCAGCCCCGCCTCGGCGGGACTAGCGGGAGACCCCGGGGAGCTGTTTTTT.

The chain joins TRBV28 to TRBJ2-2; D not resolved. V lost 2 bases, J lost 3 bases, and 10 bases lay in between. Germline V gene lookup returns CDR1 MDHEN and CDR2 SYDVKM. This CDR3 spans 15 amino acids. The CDR3: CASSLSPGYTGELFF. In nucleotides, the CDR3 is TGTGCCAGCAGTTTAAGCCCGGGTTACACCGGGGAGCTGTTTTTT.

The J gene is TRBJ1-3, the V gene TRBV9; the D is unclear. The CDR3 spans 14 residues. Germline V gene sequence: CDR1 SGDLS, CDR2 YYNGEE. Deletions cut 4 bases from V and 5 bases from J, with 13 bases between. In DNA form, the CDR3 reads TGTGCCAGCAGCTCGAAGGGAGGCCGAAACACCATATATTTT. Translated, it gives CASSSKGGRNTIYF.

J is TRBJ2-1 and V is TRBV30; D not certain. V shed 1 base and J shed 2 bases, with 6 bases lying between them. CDR3 length: 13 residues. Germline V gene data show CDR1 as GTSNPN and CDR2 as SVGIG (reference sequence). CDR3 sequence: CAWSAGTYNEQFF. Written as DNA, the CDR3 is TGTGCCTGGAGTGCGGGTACCTACAATGAGCAGTTCTTC.

The V and J genes are TRBV7-2 and TRBJ2-3, with D hard to call. From germline, CDR1 is SGHTA and CDR2 FQGNSA. This CDR3 comprises 15 residues. V was pared by 0 bases and J by 0 bases, with 7 bases between. The CDR3 is CASSLASSSTDTQYF. DNA of the CDR3: TGTGCCAGCAGCTTAGCGAGTTCTAGCACAGATACGCAGTATTTT.

V usage is TRBV5-1 and J usage is TRBJ1-1; TRBD1 aligns across 8 bases. The CDR3 is 14 residues long. Germline CDR1 SGHRS, CDR2 YFSETQ. V was clipped by 6 bases and J by 11 bases; unmatched bases: 15. The CDR3 nucleotides are TGCGCCAGCACCCTTCAGGGGGCGCAGGAGAGGGCTTTCTTT. Encoded protein: CASTLQGAQERAFF.

The chain is built from TRBV6-2 or TRBV6-3 and TRBJ2-7; 7 nucleotides agree with TRBD2. Germline V CDR1 and CDR2: MNHEY, SVGEGT. The CDR3 has 13 amino acids. V lost 4 bases to trimming and J lost 2 bases; unmatched junction nucleotides: 2. Here the CDR3 DNA reads TGTGCCAGCAGTTTCAGCGGGACCTACGAGCAGTACTTC. This sequence encodes CASSFSGTYEQYF.

Here the CDR3 reads CASSDAGRAADTQYF. Here the CDR3 DNA reads TGTGCCAGCAGCGATGCGGGGAGGGCCGCGGATACGCAGTATTTT. The V gene is TRBV9, the J gene TRBJ2-3; 7 bases align to TRBD2. V shed 3 bases, J shed 6 bases, and the junction held 10 bases outside the gene matches. The CDR3 contains 15 residues. From germline, CDR1 is SGDLS and CDR2 YYNGEE.

CDR3 sequence: CASSGVGDLEQYF. CDR3 in DNA: TGTGCCAGCAGTGGGGTAGGGGATCTCGAGCAGTACTTC. The genes are TRBV2 and TRBJ2-7; perhaps TRBD1 as D (5 bases). The CDR3 consists of 13 residues. Trimming cost V 4 bases and J 6 bases, with 13 bases left between them. The germline gives CDR1 SNHLY, CDR2 FYNNEI.

CDR3 residues: CASSPEGEDAFF. CDR3 bases: TGTGCCAGCTCACCAGAGGGTGAGGACGCTTTCTTT. The V call is TRBV18, the J call TRBJ1-1; no definite D call. CDR1 and CDR2 from the germline V gene are KGHSH and LQKENI. This CDR3 spans 12 amino acids. V was clipped by 2 bases and J by 11 bases, with 12 bases between them.

The rearrangement joins TRBV3-1 (or the pseudogene TRBV3-2) to TRBJ1-2; D is unclear. V was cut by 4 bases and J by 7 bases, with 10 bases left in between. From germline, CDR1 is LGHDT and CDR2 YNNKEL (reference sequence). CDR3 length equals 12 residues. The CDR3 reads CASSPGGVGYTF. The CDR3 bases are TGTGCCAGCAGCCCTGGCGGGGTTGGCTACACCTTC.

The chain couples TRBV4-1 to TRBJ2-5, with 15 bases aligning to TRBD2. The germline V gene has CDR1 MGHRA and CDR2 YSYEKL. The CDR3 length is 22 residues. V lost 0 bases, J lost 0 bases, and 14 bases stayed unmatched. The CDR3 nucleotides are TGCGCCAGCAGCCAAGAGAAGAGTACCGGGACTAGCGGGAGGCCGTACCAAGAGACCCAGTACTTC. Translation gives CASSQEKSTGTSGRPYQETQYF.

This clone was observed a single time. This chain joins TRBV11-2 and TRBJ2-7, with 10 bases that match TRBD2. After removal of 1 base from V and 4 bases from J, the junction contained 1 base not matched to a gene. Germline V gene data show CDR1 as SGHAT and CDR2 as FQNNGV. CDR3 size: 14 residues. CDR3 coding DNA: TGTGCCAGCAGCTTAGGTAGCGGGGGGTACGAGCAGTACTTC. Its translation: CASSLGSGGYEQYF.

The chain recombines TRBV6-5 with TRBJ2-1, with TRBD2 matching over 9 bases. The CDR3 has 15 residues. The V gene's germline CDR1 is MNHEY and CDR2 SVGAGI. V was clipped by 6 bases and J by 7 bases; unmatched bases: 10. The CDR3 bases are TGTGCCAGCAGCACCCGGCGGGAGGGTATAAATGAGCAGTTCTTC. This sequence encodes CASSTRREGINEQFF.

This clone was found once. The rearrangement links TRBV6-2 or TRBV6-3 to TRBJ1-3; perhaps TRBD1 as D (5 bases). This CDR3 spans 14 amino acids. V lost 4 bases, J lost 3 bases, and 10 bases lay in between. In germline, CDR1 is MNHEY, CDR2 SVGEGT. The CDR3 sequence: CASSLRGLGNTIYF. As DNA, the CDR3 is TGTGCCAGCAGTTTGAGGGGACTTGGAAACACCATATATTTT.